Sequencing of this TCR beta chain was carried out in a study of response to subunit inactivated influenza vaccine. Points from the study as a whole: Authors suggested seasonal influenza vaccinations each recruit few new T cells.

From the RT-PCR reads, TCRdb called clonotypes with MiXCR, one entry per CDR3 protein. The profile shows some 500,000 distinct CDR3 sequences, around 25% of them singletons. Details on this clonotype: The antigen remains unidentified.

This CDR3 has 13 amino acids. Germline loops: CDR1 DFQATT, CDR2 SNEGSKA (reference sequence). Trimming removed 0 bases at V and 8 bases at J, with 13 bases between. The TCR originated in a man aged 45 to 65 who received an inactivated influenza vaccine. The specimen was CD4+ T cells sorted from PBMCs, collected around 5 days after vaccination. The gene calls are TRBV20-1 and TRBJ1-2, with a weak D call TRBD1 (6 bases). CDR3 sequence: CSARDLQGLGYTF. The CDR3 DNA reads as TGCAGTGCTAGAGATTTACAGGGTTTGGGCTACACCTTC.